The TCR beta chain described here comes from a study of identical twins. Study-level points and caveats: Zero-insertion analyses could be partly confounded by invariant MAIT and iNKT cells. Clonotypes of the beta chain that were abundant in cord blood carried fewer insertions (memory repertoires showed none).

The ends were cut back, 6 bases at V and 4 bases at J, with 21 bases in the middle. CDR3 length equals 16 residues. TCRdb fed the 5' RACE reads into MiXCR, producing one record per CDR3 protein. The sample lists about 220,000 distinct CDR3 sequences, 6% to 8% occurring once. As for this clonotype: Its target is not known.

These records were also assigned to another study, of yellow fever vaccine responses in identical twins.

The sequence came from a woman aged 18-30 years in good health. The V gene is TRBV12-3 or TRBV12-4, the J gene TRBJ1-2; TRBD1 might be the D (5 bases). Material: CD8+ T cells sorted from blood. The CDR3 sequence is CASSTEGYGTAYGYTF. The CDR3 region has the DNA TGTGCCAGCAGCACCGAGGGTTACGGGACGGCCTATGGCTACACCTTC.